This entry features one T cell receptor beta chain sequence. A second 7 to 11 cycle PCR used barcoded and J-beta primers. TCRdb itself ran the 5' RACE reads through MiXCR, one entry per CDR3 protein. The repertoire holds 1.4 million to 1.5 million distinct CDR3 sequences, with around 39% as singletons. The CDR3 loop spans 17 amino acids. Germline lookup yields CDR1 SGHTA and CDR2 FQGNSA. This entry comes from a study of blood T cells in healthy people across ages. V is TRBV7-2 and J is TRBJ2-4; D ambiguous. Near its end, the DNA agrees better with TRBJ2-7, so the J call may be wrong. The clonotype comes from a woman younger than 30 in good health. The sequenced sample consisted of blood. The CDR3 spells CASSRGSVLSLASEQYF. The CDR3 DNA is TGTGCCAGCAGCCGTGGCAGCGTTTTGAGTCTGGCGTCCGAGCAGTACTTC.